One sample yielded the 21 T cell receptor beta chains listed below, sequenced in a study of blood T cell repertoires in COVID-19. The repertoire was sequenced with immunoSEQ multiplex PCR; TCRdb's copy has only in-frame clones and lacks some. The sample records 210,000 or so clones, around 90% being singletons. The sequenced material came from peripheral blood. These receptors all stem from a young man with COVID-19, enrolled during active disease.

The chain carries TRBV3-1 (or the pseudogene TRBV3-2) and TRBJ2-7; the D gene is possibly TRBD2 (6 bases). Germline V CDR1 and CDR2: LGHDT, YNNKEL (reference sequence). The V gene lost 1 base and the J gene lost 0 bases, with 22 bases spanning the gap. The CDR3 contains 19 residues. CDR3: CASSQVCAGNRWSSYEQYF. The DNA of the CDR3 is TGTGCCAGCAGCCAAGTTTGTGCGGGGAATCGGTGGTCCTCCTACGAGCAGTACTTC.

This clone appeared a single time. The chain couples TRBV5-1 to TRBJ2-5; 16 bases are shared with TRBD2. The V gene end was trimmed by 4 bases and the J gene end by 5 bases; junction bases not matched to a gene: 2. The CDR3 runs 15 residues. Germline V gene sequence: CDR1 SGHRS, CDR2 YFSETQ. Written as DNA, the CDR3 is TGCGCCAGCAGCCCGGGACTAGCGGGAGGGGAGACCCAGTACTTC. It yields the protein CASSPGLAGGETQYF.

This chain joins TRBV3-1 (or the pseudogene TRBV3-2) and TRBJ2-1; D not resolved. This CDR3 is built from 15 residues. The germline V and J ends were trimmed by 1 base and 5 bases, with 12 bases remaining between them. CDR1 and CDR2 from the germline V gene are LGHDT and YNNKEL (reference sequence). This CDR3 is CASSQGPRRDNEQFF. In DNA form, the CDR3 reads TGTGCCAGCAGCCAAGGCCCCCGACGGGACAATGAGCAGTTCTTC.

The CDR3 region is CASSKTDDQPQHF. CDR3 DNA: TGTGCCAGCAGCAAGACAGACGATCAGCCCCAGCATTTT. This chain connects TRBV7-2 to TRBJ1-5; tentative D call: TRBD1 (5 bases). This CDR3 contains 13 residues. V was clipped by 5 bases and J by 5 bases, with 10 bases between them. CDR1 is SGHTA, CDR2 FQGNSA, per germline.

The chain is built from TRBV6-6 and TRBJ2-7; 7 bases align to TRBD1. Per the germline V gene, CDR1 is MNHNY and CDR2 is SVGAGI (reference sequence). The CDR3 has 13 amino acids. Trimming took 2 bases from V and 5 from J; bases not matched to a gene: 3. In DNA form, the CDR3 reads TGTGCCAGCAGTTACACAGGGGTGCACGAGCAGTACTTC. Translation: CASSYTGVHEQYF.

This sequence joins TRBV4-3 and TRBJ2-7; TRBD1 agrees at 9 bases. The CDR3 is 16 amino acids. The V segment lost 0 bases and the J segment 0 bases; nucleotides outside the gene matches: 3. Germline CDR1 LGHNA, CDR2 YSLEER. CDR3: CASSQETGGLSYEQYF. The CDR3 DNA follows: TGCGCCAGCAGCCAAGAGACAGGGGGTCTCTCCTACGAGCAGTACTTC.

The chain recombines TRBV12-5 with TRBJ2-7, with TRBD1 identical over 10 bases. The CDR3 spans 16 residues. Germline assignment: CDR1 LGHNT and CDR2 FRNRAP. V was clipped by 2 bases and J by 3 bases; unmatched bases: 7. CDR3 nucleotides: TGTGCTAGTGGTTTGAAGAGGACAGGGGGTAACTACGAGCAGTACTTC. Amino acid sequence: CASGLKRTGGNYEQYF.

The V gene is TRBV24-1, the J gene TRBJ1-5; TRBD1 matches at 8 bases. The CDR3 runs to 14 residues. J gave up 8 bases and V 3 bases, and 5 bases lay outside the gene matches. Germline assignment: CDR1 KGHDR and CDR2 SFDVKD. CDR3 in amino acids: CATSDPRTGKPQHF. The CDR3 DNA is TGTGCCACCAGTGATCCGAGGACAGGGAAGCCCCAGCATTTT.

The chain employs TRBV15 and TRBJ1-5, with D unclear. CDR3 length equals 16 residues. Per the germline V gene, CDR1 is LNHNV and CDR2 is YYDKDF (reference sequence). V lost 4 bases and J lost 0, with 13 bases in between. The CDR3 spells CATSTTTVDSNQPQHF. The CDR3 region has the DNA TGTGCCACCAGCACAACCACAGTGGATAGCAATCAGCCCCAGCATTTT.

The J gene is TRBJ2-7, the V gene TRBV25-1, with 8 positions matching TRBD1. The junction had 7 bases not matched to a gene; V was cut back by 9 bases and J by 0 bases. The V gene's germline CDR1 is MGHDK and CDR2 SYGVNS. The CDR3 runs to 14 residues. The CDR3 protein is CASWGTGDSYEQYF. The CDR3 DNA sequence: TGTGCCAGTTGGGGGACAGGAGACTCCTACGAGCAGTACTTC.

The rearrangement uses TRBV25-1 and TRBJ2-6; D uncertain. Germline assignment: CDR1 MGHDK and CDR2 SYGVNS. Trimming left V 1 base short and J 0 bases short, with 4 bases between. The CDR3 covers 15 residues. CDR3 DNA: TGTGCCAGCAGTGAATCGGGCTCTGGGGCCAACGTCCTGACTTTC. It yields the protein CASSESGSGANVLTF.

The chain has TRBV7-2 and TRBJ2-1; D gene unclear. The CDR3 extends over 13 amino acids. Germline CDR1 reads SGHTA; CDR2 reads FQGNSA. V lost 1 base and J 8 bases, leaving 9 bases between the germline ends. CDR3 protein: CASSLEGAHEQFF. In DNA form, the CDR3 reads TGTGCCAGCAGCTTAGAAGGAGCCCATGAGCAGTTCTTC.

The CDR3 spells CAIPPGNRTATSYEQYF. The CDR3 nucleotides are TGTGCCATCCCACCCGGGAACCGCACAGCTACCTCCTACGAGCAGTACTTC. The J gene is TRBJ2-7, the V gene TRBV5-3; tentative D call: TRBD2 (5 bases). TRBV5-3 is given ORF status, its function remaining uncertain. The CDR3 runs to 17 residues. V gave up 9 bases and J gave up 0 bases, with 25 bases separating them.

The gene calls are TRBV6-5 and TRBJ2-7; 10 bases fit TRBD1. The CDR3 is made up of 16 amino acids. Germline lookup yields CDR1 MNHEY and CDR2 SVGAGI. J lost 4 bases, V lost 0 bases, and 6 bases had no gene match. The CDR3 sequence is CASSYSKDRGEYEQYF. CDR3 DNA: TGTGCCAGCAGTTACTCGAAGGACAGGGGGGAATACGAGCAGTACTTC.

This clone appeared a single time. This sequence joins TRBV9 and TRBJ1-1, with 11 bases that match TRBD1. The CDR3 contains 17 residues. Per the germline V gene, CDR1 is SGDLS and CDR2 is YYNGEE. J lost 2 bases, V lost 0 bases, and 6 bases had no gene match. Written as DNA, the CDR3 is TGTGCCAGCAGCGTAGAGGGACAGGGGGACCTAAACACTGAAGCTTTCTTT. This translates into CASSVEGQGDLNTEAFF. Complete variable domain (other parts from reference TRBV9 and TRBJ1-1): DSGVTQTPKHLITATGQRVTLRCSPRSGDLSVYWYQQSLDQGLQFLIQYYNGEERAKGNILERFSAQQFPDLHSELNLSSLELGDSALYFCASSVEGQGDLNTEAFFGQGTRLTVV.

V and J are TRBV19 and TRBJ1-5, with TRBD1 identical over 10 bases. J was trimmed by 0 bases and V by 3 bases; bases with no gene match: 11. There are 19 residues in the CDR3. The V gene's germline CDR1 is LNHDA and CDR2 SQIVND (reference sequence). The CDR3 loop is CASSIFTGQGSYSNQPQHF. The CDR3 DNA sequence: TGTGCCAGTAGTATTTTTACGGGACAGGGGTCCTATAGCAATCAGCCCCAGCATTTT.

This clone was counted a few times. The rearrangement uses TRBV5-6 and TRBJ2-7; 9 bases agree with TRBD2. This CDR3 has 17 residues. Germline CDR1 is SGHDT and CDR2 is YYEEEE. The V gene end was trimmed by 1 base and the J gene end by 3 bases; junction bases not matched to a gene: 11. CDR3 bases: TGTGCCAGCAGCTTGAGGTCTACCGGGACTAGCTTCTACGAGCAGTACTTC. Its translation is CASSLRSTGTSFYEQYF.

The rearrangement joins TRBV7-9 to TRBJ2-7, with 7 positions matching TRBD1. The CDR3 contains 14 residues. The V segment lost 0 bases and the J segment 7 bases; nucleotides outside the gene matches: 6. CDR1 is SEHNR and CDR2 is FQNEAQ in the germline V gene (reference sequence). The CDR3 DNA follows: TGTGCCAGCAGCTTAGCCGGGACAGATGGGGAGCAGTACTTC. Residues: CASSLAGTDGEQYF.

J is TRBJ2-1 and V is TRBV7-2, with 15 bases aligning to TRBD2. Germline assignment: CDR1 SGHTA and CDR2 FQGNSA. The ends lost 4 bases at V and 1 base at J; junction bases unmatched: 5. This CDR3 is 18 amino acids long. CDR3 sequence: CASSSGLAGGSSYNEQFF. CDR3 DNA sequence: TGTGCCAGCAGCTCGGGACTAGCGGGAGGTTCGTCCTACAATGAGCAGTTCTTC.

The rearrangement links TRBV20-1 to TRBJ1-2; no reliable D call. Germline assignment: CDR1 DFQATT and CDR2 SNEGSKA (reference sequence). V dropped 3 bases and J dropped 2 bases, with 13 bases sitting between them. The CDR3 has 14 residues. CDR3 nucleotides: TGCAGTGCTAGTATTCGGGAGGGAAACTATGGCTACACCTTC. This gives the protein CSASIREGNYGYTF.

The J gene is TRBJ2-1, the V gene TRBV11-3; 10 bases match TRBD2. This CDR3 region has 19 residues. V lost 6 bases to trimming and J lost 5 bases; unmatched junction nucleotides: 19. Germline CDR1 is SGHNT and CDR2 is YENEEA. The CDR3 here is CASSQEATSGSIYHNEQFF. The CDR3 nucleotides are TGTGCCAGCAGTCAAGAGGCGACTAGCGGGTCAATATACCACAATGAGCAGTTCTTC.